The clone carrying this T cell receptor (beta chain) was seen a handful of times. Its antigen is still unknown. The CDR3 runs 14 residues. The V gene end was trimmed by 1 base and the J gene end by 7 bases; junction bases not matched to a gene: 4. The germline V gene encodes CDR1 KGHSH and CDR2 LQKENI. This entry is derived from a study of T cells after yellow fever vaccination. As for the study in general: The SMART-Seq v4 Ultra Low Input method served to prepare the low-cell-number fractions.

TCRdb reprocessed the 5' RACE reads with MiXCR, giving one entry per CDR3 protein. Here the sample spans more than 200,000 distinct CDR3 sequences, around 3.5% being singletons. Study findings and constraints: Secondary responses were weaker yet peaked faster, day 5 versus 15. Only a small proportion of the clonotypes turned up in both the CD4 and the CD8 compartments, likely arising from convergent recombination.

The sample in question was PBMCs, obtained 15 days after the yellow fever booster vaccination. V is TRBV18 and J is TRBJ1-5; 7 nucleotides agree with TRBD1. This receptor was obtained from a man younger than 35 who received the YFV17D yellow fever vaccine. This CDR3 reads CASSPLDRDQPQHF. As DNA, the CDR3 is TGTGCCAGCTCACCACTAGACAGGGACCAGCCCCAGCATTTT. The full variable domain, its missing parts supplied by reference TRBV18 and TRBJ1-5, is NAGVMQNPRHLVRRRGQEARLRCSPMKGHSHVYWYRQLPEEGLKFMVYLQKENIIDESGMPKERFSAEFPKEGPSILRIQQVVRGDSAAYFCASSPLDRDQPQHFGDGTRLSIL.